The T cell receptor (beta chain) under discussion was sequenced for a study of T cell repertoires in aging, cancer and after chemotherapy. Findings and limits, study-wide: In each cancer cohort, median generation probability increased across chemotherapy, suggesting thymic output rebounded. No conclusions about immunological memory after chemotherapy can be drawn from the repertoire data. In healthy donors, age-related TCR diversity loss mainly reflected lost richness. Compared with age-matched healthy donors, untreated hematological or solid cancer patients showed higher blood TCR clonality.

Peripheral blood genomic DNA, not sorted cells or RNA, was the template. By frequency in the sample, this clonotype is medium-sized (0.01 to 0.1%). Its specificity is unknown. Rearranged V-D-J TRB sequences were amplified with a mixed TRB-A/B primer pool. One entry per CDR3 protein, called by TCRdb with MiXCR from the multiplex PCR reads. The table lists 8,000 to 10,000 distinct CDR3 sequences, about 24% of them singletons. CDR1 is ENHRY and CDR2 is SYGVKD in the germline V gene. V was trimmed by 11 bases and J by 3 bases, leaving 16 bases between them. The CDR3 loop spans 13 amino acids. The TCR originated in a human donor in good health. The chain links TRBV10-3 to TRBJ1-1, with unresolved D. Sequenced input: blood. CDR3 amino acids: CAAAAGVDTEAFF. The DNA for the CDR3 is TGTGCCGCCGCGGCTGGCGTAGACACTGAAGCTTTCTTT.